This TCR beta chain comes out of a study of T cell responses to AZD1222 COVID-19 vaccine. Produced via immunoSEQ multiplex PCR; TCRdb's table is partial and in-frame only. The sample lists around 130,000 clones, approximately 83% seen once, with roughly 1.7% in the top ten. V shed 4 bases and J shed 7 bases, with 14 bases lying between them. Germline values: CDR1 SGHRS, CDR2 YFSETQ. CDR3 length equals 14 residues. Study-wide results and caveats: As reported, nearly half of all spike-specific TCRs target variant regions that are unmutated. Donor demographics were predominantly white British with a female majority; clonal diversity may be underestimated.

Regarding this clone: Its antigen is unidentified.

The V gene is TRBV5-1, the J gene TRBJ1-4; a weak D match, TRBD1 (5 bases). This sample comprised peripheral blood, obtained on day 0 of AZD1222 vaccination. The TCR sequence derives from an adult in good health. The CDR3 reads CASSRGGSGEKLFF. The CDR3, as DNA: TGCGCCAGCAGCCGTGGGGGAAGCGGTGAAAAACTGTTTTTT.